The 2 T cell receptor beta chains below were found in one sample sequenced in a study of blood T cell repertoires in COVID-19. TCRdb's table, derived via immunoSEQ multiplex PCR, lists solely in-frame clones and lacks some. The sample comprises roughly 220,000 clones, 85% to 90% of which are singletons, and about 15% rests with the top ten. The sequencing sample was made of PBMCs or T cells enriched from blood (not recorded which). The source of these receptors is a woman aged 45-65 years with acute COVID-19.

Written as DNA, the CDR3 is TGCGCCAGCAGCTGGGTAATTGGGACAGGGGTTCATGAGCAGTTCTTC. Translation: CASSWVIGTGVHEQFF. The V gene is TRBV5-1, the J gene TRBJ2-1; 10 bases line up with TRBD1. The CDR3 contains 16 residues. CDR1 SGHRS and CDR2 YFSETQ come from the germline V gene. The V gene end was trimmed by 3 bases and the J gene end by 8 bases; junction bases not matched to a gene: 11.

V gene TRBV24-1 combines with J gene TRBJ2-3; the match to TRBD1 covers 9 bases. The junction had 1 base not matched to a gene; V was cut back by 7 bases and J by 3 bases. This CDR3 region has 13 residues. The germline CDR1 and CDR2 sequences are KGHDR and SFDVKD. This CDR3 reads CATRGQGTDTQYF. The CDR3, as DNA: TGTGCCACCAGAGGACAGGGGACAGATACGCAGTATTTT.